Below, one T cell receptor (beta chain) is given with its context. Its antigen is unknown. No base quality values were provided; no much bigger clone lies one nucleotide off. The CDR3 regions of human TCRbeta chains were analyzed by immunosequencing. For the original study's pipeline: TCRs in the repertoires were compared against a reference library of SARS-CoV-2-specific TCRs that had been generated with the MIRA antigen-specificity platform. Breadth was defined as the fraction of unique TCRs that were SARS-CoV-2-associated, and depth was defined as the fraction of total T cells that were SARS-CoV-2-associated. Using the MIRA data, each spike-specific TCR was assigned both to the spike region to which the TCR was reactive and to a CD4 or CD8 class. Log10-transformed breadth and depth values were compared by one-way ANOVA with Sidak's multiple comparisons tests. TCRdb took over this immuneACCESS table, retaining in-frame rearrangements with V and J assigned. Such tables are incomplete; in checked studies, under half of the missing clones stem from an unresolved V gene, and the remainder is unexplained. Clonal size and the V and J genes are those of that table, whereas D and trimming came from the DNA. The sample contains more than 95,000 clones, roughly 91% of them found a single time. The ten biggest clones cover roughly 42% of the sample.

The sample's time point label is to be understood as: baseline before first vaccination. Samples from vaccinated people were obtained from the UK trials COV001 and COV002, which included a single-blind randomized controlled phase 2/3 trial of AZD1222 (ChAdOx1 nCoV-19) in healthy adults. For TCRbeta chain sequencing, PBMC samples from trial participants were taken at day 0 and at day 28 after the second dose. The data were taken from a study of T cell responses to AZD1222 COVID-19 vaccine (dated by TCRdb to about 2021). For the wider study: AZD1222 recipients with second doses at about 4 weeks or about 12 weeks were pooled, because spike-specific TCR depth and breadth did not differ between schedules. A total of more than 230 trial participants underwent TCR sequencing, of whom 207 received two doses of AZD1222 and 26 received two doses of the MenACWY control vaccine. Trial participants were enrolled by age into 18-55, 56-69 and 70-plus year subgroups, with 148, 28 and 57 TCR-sequenced participants respectively.

On the study overall, not on this receptor specifically: CD4 TCRs associated with the vaccine covered the entire spike protein, and the dominant responses were in regions 160-218 and 743-854. Spike-specific TCR breadth and depth rose significantly after two AZD1222 doses compared with day 0 and with MenACWY recipients. Most participants were white British and females outnumbered males, and the authors suggested that clonal diversity may have been underestimated. The 56-69-year group was small, and its depth increase did not reach significance, likely because of low power. Epitopes outside the regions mutated in the B.1.351 and B.1.1.7 variants were reportedly recognized by nearly half of the unique spike-specific TCRs. Only a handful of AZD1222 recipients were SARS-CoV-2 seropositive at baseline, limiting conclusions about previously exposed vaccinees. Because no day 14 peak-response samples were available, repertoires were characterized only after the peak T cell response.

Trimming costs V 6 bases and J 5 bases, and their ends lie 20 bases apart. Including cysteine and phenylalanine, the CDR3 has 15 amino acids. CDR3 DNA is the only sequence kept; it has 45 bases, read in frame from the first base. Via the germline V gene, CDR1 is KGHSH and CDR2 LQKENI. This TCR derives from an adult in good health. The specimen was peripheral blood, collected on day 0 of AZD1222 vaccination. The rearranged segments are TRBV18 and TRBJ2-7; the D gene is perhaps TRBD1, on 6 matching bases. The CDR3 corresponds to CASSSQAGVLHEQYF. In nucleotide form, the sequence is TGTGCCAGCTCGTCCCAGGCAGGGGTTCTCCACGAGCAGTACTTC.